This T cell receptor (beta chain) is from a study of T cell repertoires in cytomegalovirus infection. Study-wide results and caveats: Accumulated public TCR beta family frequency recognized individuals carrying CMV together with the relevant HLA.

The CDR3 covers 15 residues. Losses at the gene ends were 4 bases for V and 1 base for J; bases not matched to a gene: 5. Comments on this clonotype: Its antigen is unknown.

TCRdb redid the calling of the reads with MiXCR, one entry per CDR3 protein. The top ten clones hold more than 10% of a sample with roughly 310,000 distinct CDR3 sequences, 17% of them seen once. The source of this sequence is a human donor in good health (CMV status not recorded). Some clones in this sample may be carry-over from other donors' samples. This sequence joins TRBV12-3 or TRBV12-4 and TRBJ2-5, with TRBD1 identical over 8 bases. Sequenced input: PBMCs. The CDR3 loop is CASSSWTGTQETQYF. CDR3 DNA sequence: TGTGCCAGCAGTTCATGGACAGGGACCCAAGAGACCCAGTACTTC.